This T cell receptor beta chain appears in the sequencing data of a study of T-cell memory formation after mild COVID-19. In the study overall: TCR clusters were largely donor specific.

Study-level points and caveats: Pre-infection memory contained some responding clones, which suggested that cross-reactive memory had joined. Day 15 to 85 contracting clones showed balanced CD4/CD8; day 15 to 37 expanders favored CD4+. Contracting clones localized mainly to CM and EM when CD4+ and mainly to EMRA when CD8+.

MiXCR was run by TCRdb on the 5' RACE reads, yielding one entry per CDR3 protein. The sample shows 470,000 or so distinct CDR3 sequences, roughly 18% of them seen only once. V gave up 6 bases and J gave up 4 bases, with 19 bases separating them. This CDR3 has 16 residues. Germline CDR1 is LNHDA and CDR2 is SQIVND (reference sequence). This clonotype occurred many times. What it recognizes is unknown. The TCR originated in a man aged 18 to 35 who had mild COVID-19 (a few samples of this study predate the infection). Cell type and time point are not known. The rearrangement links TRBV19 to TRBJ1-5; D is perhaps TRBD1 (6 bases). Sequences were obtained from PBMCs or a T cell subset sorted from them (not recorded which). CDR3 loop: CASSRGAGAPNQPQHF. The CDR3 coding sequence is TGTGCCAGTAGCAGAGGGGCAGGGGCACCTAATCAGCCCCAGCATTTT.